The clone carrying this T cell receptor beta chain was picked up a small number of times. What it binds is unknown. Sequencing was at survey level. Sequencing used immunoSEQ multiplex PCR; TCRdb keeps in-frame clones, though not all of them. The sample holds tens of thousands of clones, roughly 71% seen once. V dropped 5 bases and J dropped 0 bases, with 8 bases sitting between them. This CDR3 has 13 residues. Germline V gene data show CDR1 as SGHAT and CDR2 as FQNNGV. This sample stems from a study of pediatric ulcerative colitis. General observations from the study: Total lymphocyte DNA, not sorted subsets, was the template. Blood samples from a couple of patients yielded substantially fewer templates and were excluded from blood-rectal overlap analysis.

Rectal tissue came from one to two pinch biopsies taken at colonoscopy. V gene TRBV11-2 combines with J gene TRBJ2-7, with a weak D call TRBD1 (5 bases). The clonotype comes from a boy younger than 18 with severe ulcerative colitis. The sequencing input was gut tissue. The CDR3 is CASSGALSYEQYF. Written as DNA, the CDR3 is TGTGCCAGCAGCGGGGCCCTCTCCTACGAGCAGTACTTC.